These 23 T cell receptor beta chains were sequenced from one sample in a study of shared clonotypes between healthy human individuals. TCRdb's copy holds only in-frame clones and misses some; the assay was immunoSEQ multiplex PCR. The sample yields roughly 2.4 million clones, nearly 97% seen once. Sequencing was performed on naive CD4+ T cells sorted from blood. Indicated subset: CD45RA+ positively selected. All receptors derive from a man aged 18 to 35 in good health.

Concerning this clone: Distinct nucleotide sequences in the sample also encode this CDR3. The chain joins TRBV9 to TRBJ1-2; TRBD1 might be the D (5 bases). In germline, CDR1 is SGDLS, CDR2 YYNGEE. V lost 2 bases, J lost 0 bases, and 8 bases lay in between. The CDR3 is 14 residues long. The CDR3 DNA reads TGTGCCAGCAGCGTTGGGGGGACTAACTATGGCTACACCTTC. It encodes CASSVGGTNYGYTF.

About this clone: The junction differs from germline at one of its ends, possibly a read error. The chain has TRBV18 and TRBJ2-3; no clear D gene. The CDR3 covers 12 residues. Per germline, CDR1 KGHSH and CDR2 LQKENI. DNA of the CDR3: TGTGCCAGCTCAACACCCACAGATACGCAGTATTTT. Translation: CASSTPTDTQYF.

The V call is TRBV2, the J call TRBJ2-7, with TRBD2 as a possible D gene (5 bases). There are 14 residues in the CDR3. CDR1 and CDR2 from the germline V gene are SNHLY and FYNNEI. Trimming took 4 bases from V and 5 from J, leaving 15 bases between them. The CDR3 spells CASSVFLRVDEQYF. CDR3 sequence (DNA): TGTGCCAGCAGTGTGTTCCTGAGGGTCGACGAGCAGTACTTC.

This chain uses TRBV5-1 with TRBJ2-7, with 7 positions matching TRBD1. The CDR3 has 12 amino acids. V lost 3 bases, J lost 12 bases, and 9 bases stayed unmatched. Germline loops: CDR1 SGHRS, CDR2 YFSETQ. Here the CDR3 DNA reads TGCGCCAGCAGCTCACCGGGACAGAGTTCGTACTTC. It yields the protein CASSSPGQSSYF. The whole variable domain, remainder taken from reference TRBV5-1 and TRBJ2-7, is KAGVTQTPRYLIKTRGQQVTLSCSPISGHRSVSWYQQTPGQGLQFLFEYFSETQRNKGNFPGRFSGRQFSNSRSEMNVSTLELGDSALYLCASSSPGQSSYFGPGTRLTVT.

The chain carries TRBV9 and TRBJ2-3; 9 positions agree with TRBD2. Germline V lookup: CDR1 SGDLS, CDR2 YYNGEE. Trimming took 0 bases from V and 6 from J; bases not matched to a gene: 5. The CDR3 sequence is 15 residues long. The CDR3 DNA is TGTGCCAGCAGCGTAGGGGGGACTAGCTCCGATACGCAGTATTTT. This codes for CASSVGGTSSDTQYF.

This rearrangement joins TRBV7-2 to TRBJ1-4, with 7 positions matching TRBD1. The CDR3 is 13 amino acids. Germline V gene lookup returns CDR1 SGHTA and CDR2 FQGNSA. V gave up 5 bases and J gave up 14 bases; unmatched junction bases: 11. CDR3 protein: CASSLNLWDSLFF. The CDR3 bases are TGTGCCAGCAGCCTTAACCTTTGGGACAGCCTGTTTTTT.

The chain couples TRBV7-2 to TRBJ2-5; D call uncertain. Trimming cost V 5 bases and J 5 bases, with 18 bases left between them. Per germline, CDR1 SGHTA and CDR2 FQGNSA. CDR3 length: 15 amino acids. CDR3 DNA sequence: TGTGCCAGCAGCCGAAGGGTCCCGACCCAGGAGACCCAGTACTTC. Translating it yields CASSRRVPTQETQYF.

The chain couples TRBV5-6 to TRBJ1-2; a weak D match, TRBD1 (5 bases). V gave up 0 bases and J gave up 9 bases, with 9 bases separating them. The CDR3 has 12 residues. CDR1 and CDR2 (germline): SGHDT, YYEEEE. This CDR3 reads CASSLAAGSYTF. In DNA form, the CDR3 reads TGTGCCAGCAGCTTGGCAGCAGGGAGCTACACCTTC.

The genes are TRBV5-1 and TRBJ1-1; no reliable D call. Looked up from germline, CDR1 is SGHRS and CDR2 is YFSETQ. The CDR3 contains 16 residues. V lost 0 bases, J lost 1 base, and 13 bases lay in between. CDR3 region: CASSLVTPGRNTEAFF. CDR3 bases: TGCGCCAGCAGCTTGGTGACACCGGGAAGGAACACTGAAGCTTTCTTT. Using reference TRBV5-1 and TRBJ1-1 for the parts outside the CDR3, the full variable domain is KAGVTQTPRYLIKTRGQQVTLSCSPISGHRSVSWYQQTPGQGLQFLFEYFSETQRNKGNFPGRFSGRQFSNSRSEMNVSTLELGDSALYLCASSLVTPGRNTEAFFGQGTRLTVV.

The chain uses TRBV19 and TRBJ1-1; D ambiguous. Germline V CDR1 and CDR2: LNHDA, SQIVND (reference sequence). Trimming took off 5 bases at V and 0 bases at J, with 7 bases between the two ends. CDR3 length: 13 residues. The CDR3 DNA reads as TGTGCCAGTAGTGTGCTCATGAACACTGAAGCTTTCTTT. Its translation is CASSVLMNTEAFF. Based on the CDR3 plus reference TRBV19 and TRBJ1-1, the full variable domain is DGGITQSPKYLFRKEGQNVTLSCEQNLNHDAMYWYRQDPGQGLRLIYYSQIVNDFQKGDIAEGYSVSREKKESFPLTVTSAQKNPTAFYLCASSVLMNTEAFFGQGTRLTVV.

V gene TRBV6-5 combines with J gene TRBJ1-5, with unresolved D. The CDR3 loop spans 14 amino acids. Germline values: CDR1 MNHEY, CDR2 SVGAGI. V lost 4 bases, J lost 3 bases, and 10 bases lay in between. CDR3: CASSSGRDNQPQHF. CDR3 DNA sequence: TGTGCCAGCAGTTCCGGCAGAGACAATCAGCCCCAGCATTTT.

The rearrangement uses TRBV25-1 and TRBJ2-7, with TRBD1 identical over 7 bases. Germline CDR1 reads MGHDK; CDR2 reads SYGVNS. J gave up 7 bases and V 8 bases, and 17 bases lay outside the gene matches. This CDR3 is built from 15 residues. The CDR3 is CASSSAGGADGEQYF. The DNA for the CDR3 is TGTGCCAGCTCGTCGGCAGGGGGAGCTGACGGAGAGCAGTACTTC.

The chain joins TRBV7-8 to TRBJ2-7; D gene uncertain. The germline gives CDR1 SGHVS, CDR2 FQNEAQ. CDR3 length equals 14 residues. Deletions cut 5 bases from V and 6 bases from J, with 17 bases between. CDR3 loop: CASSPEARSVEQYF. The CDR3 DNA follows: TGTGCCAGCAGCCCAGAGGCCCGCTCCGTCGAGCAGTACTTC. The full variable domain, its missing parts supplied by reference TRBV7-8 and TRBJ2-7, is GAGVSQSPRYKVAKRGQDVALRCDPISGHVSLFWYQQALGQGPEFLTYFQNEAQLDKSGLPSDRFFAERPEGSVSTLKIQRTQQEDSAVYLCASSPEARSVEQYFGPGTRLTVT.

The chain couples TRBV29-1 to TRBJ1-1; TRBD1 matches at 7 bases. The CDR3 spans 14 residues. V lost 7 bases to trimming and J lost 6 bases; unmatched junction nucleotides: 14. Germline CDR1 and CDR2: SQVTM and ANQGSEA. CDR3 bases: TGCAGCGGGGACCCAAGACAGGGTGGTTCTGAAGCTTTCTTT. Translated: CSGDPRQGGSEAFF.

The CDR3 loop reads CAWTDRASPLHF. The CDR3 nucleotides are TGTGCCTGGACGGACAGGGCTTCACCCCTCCACTTT. The V and J genes are TRBV30 and TRBJ1-6; 8 bases are shared with TRBD1. V gave up 4 bases and J gave up 9 bases; unmatched junction bases: 2. Germline V CDR1 and CDR2: GTSNPN, SVGIG (reference sequence). The CDR3 is made up of 12 amino acids.

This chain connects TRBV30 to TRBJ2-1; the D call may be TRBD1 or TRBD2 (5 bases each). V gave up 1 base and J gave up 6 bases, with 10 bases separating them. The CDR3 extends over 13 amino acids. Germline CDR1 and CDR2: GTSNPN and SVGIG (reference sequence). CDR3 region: CAWSGLRGNEQFF. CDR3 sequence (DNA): TGTGCCTGGAGTGGTTTGAGGGGCAATGAGCAGTTCTTC.

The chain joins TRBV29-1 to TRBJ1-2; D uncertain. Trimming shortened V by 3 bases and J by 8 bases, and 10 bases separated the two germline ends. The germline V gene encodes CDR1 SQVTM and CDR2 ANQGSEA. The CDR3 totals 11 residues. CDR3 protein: CSVDFGQGYTF. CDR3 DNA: TGCAGCGTTGACTTTGGGCAGGGCTACACCTTC.

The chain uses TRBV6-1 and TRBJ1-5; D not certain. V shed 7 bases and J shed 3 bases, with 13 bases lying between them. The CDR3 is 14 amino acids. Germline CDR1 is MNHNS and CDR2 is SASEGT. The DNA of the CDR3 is TGTGCCAGCACCACTATTGGCGTCAATCAGCCCCAGCATTTT. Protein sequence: CASTTIGVNQPQHF.

CDR3 nucleotide sequence: TGCGCCAGCAGTAGTGTGCGGAGCGGATACAATGAGCAGTTCTTC. Encoded protein: CASSSVRSGYNEQFF. The rearrangement joins TRBV23-1 to TRBJ2-1; perhaps TRBD2 as D (5 bases). TRBV23-1 belongs to the ORF category, with a function that is uncertain. V lost 5 bases to trimming and J lost 4 bases, with 15 bases between them. The CDR3 loop spans 15 amino acids.

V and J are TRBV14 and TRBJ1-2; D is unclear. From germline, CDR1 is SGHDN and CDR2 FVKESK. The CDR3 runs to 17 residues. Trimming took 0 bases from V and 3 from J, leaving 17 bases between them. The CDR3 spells CASSQDLTAPFDYGYTF. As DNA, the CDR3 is TGTGCCAGCAGCCAAGATCTTACAGCTCCTTTTGACTATGGCTACACCTTC.

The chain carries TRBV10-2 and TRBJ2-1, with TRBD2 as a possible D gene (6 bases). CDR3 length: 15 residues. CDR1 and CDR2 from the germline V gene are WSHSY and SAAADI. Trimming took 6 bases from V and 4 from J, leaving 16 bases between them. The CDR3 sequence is CASSQGLLTYNEQFF. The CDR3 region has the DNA TGCGCCAGCAGCCAGGGACTTCTTACTTACAATGAGCAGTTCTTC.

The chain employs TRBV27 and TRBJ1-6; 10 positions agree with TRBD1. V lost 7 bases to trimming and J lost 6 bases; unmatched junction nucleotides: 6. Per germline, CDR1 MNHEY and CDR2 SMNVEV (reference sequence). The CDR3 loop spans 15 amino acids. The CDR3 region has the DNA TGTGCCAGCACCTCGACAGGGGGCATTAATTCACCCCTCCACTTT. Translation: CASTSTGGINSPLHF.

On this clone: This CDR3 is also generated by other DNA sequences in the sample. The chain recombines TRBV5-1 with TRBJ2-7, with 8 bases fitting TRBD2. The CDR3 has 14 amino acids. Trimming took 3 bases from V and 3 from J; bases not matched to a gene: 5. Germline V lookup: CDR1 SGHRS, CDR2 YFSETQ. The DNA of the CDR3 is TGCGCCAGCAGCTCTGGACTAGCCGTCTACGAGCAGTACTTC. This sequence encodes CASSSGLAVYEQYF.